Listed here are 22 T cell receptor beta chains from one sample, sequenced in a study of read filtering for tumor transcriptome and immune sequencing. From 400 to 450 ng of RNA, a library with molecular barcoded alpha/delta and beta/gamma adaptors was made. TCRdb called the reads again in MiXCR, with one record for every CDR3 protein. The table shows 100,000 to 150,000 distinct CDR3 sequences, with approximately 12% occurring only once. Material: a population of CD138-negative cells sorted from bone marrow. All receptors derive from a donor at least 40 years old with multiple myeloma.

The CDR3 DNA is TGTGCCAGCAGTGCCTCCGGGTCACAAGAGACCCAGTACTTC. This encodes CASSASGSQETQYF. This rearrangement joins TRBV25-1 to TRBJ2-5; D ambiguous. V dropped 4 bases and J dropped 2 bases, with 11 bases sitting between them. From germline, CDR1 is MGHDK and CDR2 SYGVNS. CDR3 length: 14 amino acids.

This clonotype occurred many times. CDR3 loop: CAWSGASGGFFF. The CDR3 DNA is TGTGCCTGGAGTGGGGCTAGCGGGGGTTTTTTCTTC. This chain connects TRBV30 to TRBJ2-1, with 10 positions matching TRBD2. From germline, CDR1 is GTSNPN and CDR2 SVGIG (reference sequence). This CDR3 contains 12 residues. V lost 1 base to trimming and J lost 16 bases; unmatched junction nucleotides: 7.

This clonotype was counted many times. This chain connects TRBV12-3 or TRBV12-4 to TRBJ1-5, with D unresolved. This CDR3 is built from 15 residues. Between the trimmed V and J ends, which lost 1 base and 4 bases, there was a span of 11 bases. The CDR3 loop is CASSLGSTANQPQHF. CDR3 DNA sequence: TGTGCCAGCAGTTTAGGGTCTACGGCGAATCAGCCCCAGCATTTT.

This clonotype was detected ten times or more. V and J are TRBV20-1 and TRBJ2-1; possibly TRBD2 for D (6 bases). The germline gives CDR1 DFQATT, CDR2 SNEGSKA (reference sequence). The CDR3 has 13 amino acids. V was clipped by 4 bases and J by 1 base, with 8 bases between them. Here the CDR3 reads CSAKGTSYNEQFF. CDR3 coding DNA: TGCAGTGCTAAGGGGACTTCCTACAATGAGCAGTTCTTC.

This clonotype has a count of ten or more. The CDR3 reads CASSAGTEAYEQYF. Written as DNA, the CDR3 is TGTGCCAGCAGCGCCGGGACAGAGGCCTACGAGCAGTACTTC. This chain links TRBV7-9 with TRBJ2-7; 7 bases align to TRBD1. CDR1 and CDR2 (germline): SEHNR, FQNEAQ (reference sequence). The CDR3 extends over 14 amino acids. Trimming took 5 bases from V and 2 from J; bases not matched to a gene: 6.

This clonotype was seen ten or more times. The genes are TRBV7-6 and TRBJ2-3; either TRBD1 or TRBD2 may supply D (5 bases each). Germline V gene sequence: CDR1 SGHVS, CDR2 FNYEAQ. Trimming cost V 1 base and J 1 base, with 12 bases left between them. This CDR3 comprises 16 residues. CDR3: CASSLGARGGTDTQYF. The CDR3 bases are TGTGCCAGCAGCTTAGGGGCCCGAGGGGGCACAGATACGCAGTATTTT.

This clonotype was counted at least ten times. This chain uses TRBV11-2 with TRBJ2-1; D gene uncertain. The CDR3 contains 16 residues. The V end was cut by 2 bases, the J end by 0 bases, with 11 bases between. CDR1 SGHAT and CDR2 FQNNGV come from the germline V gene. The CDR3 here is CASSLMWSRSYNEQFF. CDR3 bases: TGTGCCAGCAGCTTAATGTGGTCCCGCTCCTACAATGAGCAGTTCTTC.

About this clonotype: Possible read error: a much larger clone is one base away. This chain connects TRBV6-6 to TRBJ2-7, with D possibly called TRBD1 or TRBD2 (6 bases each). The CDR3 length is 17 residues. The V gene's germline CDR1 is MNHNY and CDR2 SVGAGI (reference sequence). Trimming took off 0 bases at V and 2 bases at J, with 17 bases between the two ends. The DNA for the CDR3 is TGTGCCAGCAGTTACTCGAGAGGGGGAGGACTAACCTACGAGCAGTACTTC. Encoded protein: CASSYSRGGGLTYEQYF.

This clonotype came up many times. In nucleotides, the CDR3 is TGTGCCAGCAGCCGCCTGAGCGCAGATACGCAGTATTTT. This gives the protein CASSRLSADTQYF. The genes are TRBV14 and TRBJ2-3, with D unclear. The CDR3 length is 13 residues. V was clipped by 4 bases and J by 4 bases, with 9 bases between them. Germline CDR1 and CDR2: SGHDN and FVKESK.

At least ten counts were recorded for this clonotype. This rearrangement joins TRBV6-1 to TRBJ1-2; 11 nucleotides align to TRBD1. Germline assignment: CDR1 MNHNS and CDR2 SASEGT. The CDR3 has 15 residues. V shed 7 bases and J 2 bases; nucleotides not matched to a gene: 6. CDR3 amino acids: CASIPDRGRNYGYTF. For the CDR3, the DNA is TGTGCCAGCATACCGGACAGGGGGCGGAACTATGGCTACACCTTC.

Of note for this clonotype: A much larger clone sits a single nucleotide away, making a read error possible. The chain recombines TRBV20-1 with TRBJ2-2; possibly TRBD2 for D (6 bases). From germline, CDR1 is DFQATT and CDR2 SNEGSKA (reference sequence). The ends were cut back, 2 bases at V and 4 bases at J, with 14 bases in the middle. There are 15 residues in the CDR3. The CDR3 DNA sequence: TGCAGTGCTAGAAACGGGACTTCTTCCACCGGGGAGCTGTTTTTT. Translation: CSARNGTSSTGELFF.

The J gene is TRBJ1-1, the V gene TRBV30, with D possibly matching TRBD1 (5 bases). Trimming left V 0 bases short and J 7 bases short, with 9 bases between. This CDR3 spans 12 amino acids. Germline loops: CDR1 GTSNPN, CDR2 SVGIG (reference sequence). CDR3 amino acids: CAWSVGTLEAFF. CDR3 nucleotide sequence: TGTGCCTGGAGTGTGGGGACCCTTGAAGCTTTCTTT. Full variable domain (remainder filled in from reference TRBV30 and TRBJ1-1): SQTIHQWPATLVQPVGSPLSLECTVEGTSNPNLYWYRQAAGRGLQLLFYSVGIGQISSEVPQNLSASRPQDRQFILSSKKLLLSDSGFYLCAWSVGTLEAFFGQGTRLTVV.

Comment on this clonotype: This may be a read error, as it is one base from a much larger clone. This is likely a read error, given that the CDR3 carries no conserved phenylalanine or tryptophan at its end. The chain recombines TRBV19 with TRBJ2-1; a possible D gene is TRBD2 (6 bases). Deletions cut 5 bases from V and 1 base from J, with 9 bases between. The CDR3 covers 14 residues. The germline CDR1 and CDR2 sequences are LNHDA and SQIVND (reference sequence). The CDR3 region is CASSGGVSYNEQFL. In nucleotides, the CDR3 is TGTGCCAGTAGTGGCGGGGTATCCTACAATGAGCAGTTCCTC.

This clonotype has at least ten counts. The chain has TRBV11-2 and TRBJ2-3; 8 bases are a match to TRBD2. The J segment lost 5 bases and the V segment lost 5 bases, leaving 15 bases of the junction unmatched. This CDR3 is 17 amino acids long. Looked up from germline, CDR1 is SGHAT and CDR2 is FQNNGV. CDR3 nucleotides: TGTGCCAGCAGCCCCCGATCCTCAACTAGCGGAGGAGATACGCAGTATTTT. Its protein product is CASSPRSSTSGGDTQYF.

This clonotype was observed many times. This rearrangement joins TRBV27 to TRBJ2-6, with D possibly called TRBD1 or TRBD2 (5 bases each). The CDR3 consists of 18 residues. Trimming left V 6 bases short and J 0 bases short, with 18 bases between. CDR1 and CDR2 from the germline V gene are MNHEY and SMNVEV (reference sequence). CDR3 protein: CASSRTGTASSGANVLTF. The CDR3 nucleotides are TGTGCCAGCAGCCGAACCGGGACGGCCTCCTCTGGGGCCAACGTCCTGACTTTC. Full variable domain (rest looked up from reference TRBV27 and TRBJ2-6): EAQVTQNPRYLITVTGKKLTVTCSQNMNHEYMSWYRQDPGLGLRQIYYSMNVEVTDKGDVPEGYKVSRKEKRNFPLILESPSPNQTSLYFCASSRTGTASSGANVLTFGAGSRLTVL.

Ten or more counts support this clonotype. This chain links TRBV5-1 with TRBJ1-1, with a weak D call TRBD1 (5 bases). This CDR3 region has 12 residues. Deletions cut 5 bases from V and 2 bases from J, with 7 bases between. Germline V gene sequence: CDR1 SGHRS, CDR2 YFSETQ. DNA for the CDR3: TGCGCCAGCAGACAGGAAAACACTGAAGCTTTCTTT. Translating gives CASRQENTEAFF.

The table lists this clonotype with many counts. The J gene is TRBJ2-7, the V gene TRBV12-3 or TRBV12-4; D remains ambiguous. The CDR3 has 13 amino acids. V was shortened by 3 bases and J by 7 bases, with 13 bases between the two germline ends. The CDR3 loop is CASSFFQLREQYF. As DNA, the CDR3 is TGTGCCAGCAGTTTTTTCCAGCTACGAGAGCAGTACTTC.

This clonotype was counted ten times or more. The CDR3 sequence is CSARGILADRGEQFF. As DNA, the CDR3 is TGCAGTGCTAGAGGTATCCTAGCCGACAGGGGTGAGCAGTTCTTC. The chain uses TRBV20-1 and TRBJ2-1; 8 nucleotides match TRBD1. Germline assignment: CDR1 DFQATT and CDR2 SNEGSKA (reference sequence). Trimming removed 1 base from V and 9 bases from J; junction bases left unmatched: 11. The CDR3 is made up of 15 amino acids.

This clonotype came up a few times. A much larger clone lies one base from this, so it may be a read error. In nucleotides, the CDR3 is TGCAGTGCTAGACAGGAATGGAATAAGCAGTTCTTC. The encoded protein is CSARQEWNKQFF. This chain uses TRBV20-1 with TRBJ2-1; D is unresolved. CDR3 length: 12 amino acids. Trimming removed 2 bases at V and 11 bases at J, with 13 bases between. Germline-derived CDR1 and CDR2 are DFQATT and SNEGSKA (reference sequence).

Only a few counts were recorded for this clonotype. Mismatch with germline at one junction end may stem from a read error. The rearrangement joins TRBV19 to TRBJ2-1; D is ambiguous. This CDR3 region has 20 residues. CDR1 LNHDA and CDR2 SQIVND come from the germline V gene (reference sequence). The CDR3 nucleotides read TGTGCCAGTAGTATCAAATCCGCGATCACCGGGCCTGTTTCCTACGATGAGCAGTTCTTC. The encoded protein is CASSIKSAITGPVSYDEQFF. The complete variable domain, with remaining parts taken from reference TRBV19 and TRBJ2-1, reads DGGITQSPKYLFRKEGQNVTLSCEQNLNHDAMYWYRQDPGQGLRLIYYSQIVNDFQKGDIAEGYSVSREKKESFPLTVTSAQKNPTAFYLCASSIKSAITGPVSYDEQFFGPGTRLTVL.

In this sample, this clonotype turned up many times. The chain employs TRBV6-1 and TRBJ2-7, with 10 bases fitting TRBD1. The CDR3 length is 15 residues. Looked up from germline, CDR1 is MNHNS and CDR2 is SASEGT. V dropped 6 bases and J dropped 3; count of bases not matched to a gene: 8. DNA for the CDR3: TGTGCCAGCAGCAGCTTTGGGACAGGGGACTACGAGCAGTACTTC. Protein product: CASSSFGTGDYEQYF.

This clonotype was counted at least ten times. The V gene is TRBV12-3 or TRBV12-4, the J gene TRBJ2-1; 8 bases line up with TRBD2. The length of the CDR3 is 14 residues. The V segment lost 3 bases and the J segment 8 bases; nucleotides outside the gene matches: 6. CDR3 amino acids: CASSLTSASDEQFF. The CDR3 DNA sequence: TGTGCCAGCAGTTTGACTAGCGCTTCCGATGAGCAGTTCTTC.